These T cell receptor beta chains were read from a single sample in a study of cytomegalovirus exposure and HLA in healthy donors. Generated by immunoSEQ multiplex PCR, the TCRdb table keeps only in-frame clones and is missing some. The sample consists of 160,000 or so clones, approximately 77% of them appearing once. The sample consisted of PBMCs. These receptors were collected from a man aged 45-65 years in good health and CMV-seropositive. Both conserved end residues are trimmed from each CDR3. A D gene is named only where the DNA matches it firmly.

d_call v_call cdr3_aa
NA TRBV4-1 ASSQDHIRGQFNEKLF
TRBD1 TRBV4-3 ASSQTGTAAYNEQF
TRBD2 TRBV2 ASTRRAGGRQETQY
TRBD2 TRBV2 ASSVAGENQETQY
TRBD1 TRBV5-1 ASSALTGTGPNTEAF
NA TRBV5-4 ASSLVYGRDYGYT
TRBD2 TRBV7-3 ASSPLGGGVDTQY
TRBD1 TRBV28 ASSLNRGSNQPQH
TRBD1 TRBV5-1 ASSLGQSASGNTIY
TRBD1 TRBV19 ASSRDSLINSPLH
TRBD1 TRBV7-9 ASSLGTVMMVRETQY
NA TRBV28 ASSSNLEVWKETQY
NA TRBV19 ASSMGRGTEAF
NA TRBV15 ATSMGDRGGETQY
TRBD1 TRBV5-4 ASSSRDSLGYEQF
NA TRBV21-1 ASSKAQETGTQETQY
TRBD2 TRBV5-1 ASSLTSGATDTQY
TRBD1 TRBV7-6 ASSPRGQGRQPQH
NA TRBV6-1 ASSAQINYGYT
NA TRBV4-1 ASSQDGGGAFKNIQY
NA TRBV6-5 ASSSSGGADTQY
NA TRBV20-1 SASRETPLH
NA TRBV25-1 ASSDRGGRVYEQY
TRBD1 TRBV18 ASSPQLGQGVSYEQY
TRBD1 TRBV7-9 ASSRRDRGIEF